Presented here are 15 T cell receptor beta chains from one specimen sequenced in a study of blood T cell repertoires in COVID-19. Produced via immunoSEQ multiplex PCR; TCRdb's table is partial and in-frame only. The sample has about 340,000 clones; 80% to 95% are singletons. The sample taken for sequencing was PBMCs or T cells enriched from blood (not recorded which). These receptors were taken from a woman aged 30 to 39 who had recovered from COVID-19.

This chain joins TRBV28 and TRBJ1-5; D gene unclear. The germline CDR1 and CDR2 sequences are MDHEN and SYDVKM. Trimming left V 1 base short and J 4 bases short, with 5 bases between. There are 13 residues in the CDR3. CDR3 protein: CASSLYQNQPQHF. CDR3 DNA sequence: TGTGCCAGCAGTTTATACCAGAATCAGCCCCAGCATTTT.

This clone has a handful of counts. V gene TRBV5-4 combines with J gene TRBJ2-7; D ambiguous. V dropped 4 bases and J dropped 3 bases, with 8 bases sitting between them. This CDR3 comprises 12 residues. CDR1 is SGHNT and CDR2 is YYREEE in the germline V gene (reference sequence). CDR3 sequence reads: CASSPGGYEQYF. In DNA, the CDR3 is TGTGCCAGCAGCCCCGGCGGCTACGAGCAGTACTTC.

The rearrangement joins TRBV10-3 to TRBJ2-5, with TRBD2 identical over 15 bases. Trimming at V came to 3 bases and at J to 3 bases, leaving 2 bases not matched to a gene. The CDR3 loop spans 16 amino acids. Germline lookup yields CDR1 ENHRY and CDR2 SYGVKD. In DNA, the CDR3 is TGTGCCATCAGTGAAGGACTAGCGGGAGGGGAAGAGACCCAGTACTTC. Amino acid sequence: CAISEGLAGGEETQYF.

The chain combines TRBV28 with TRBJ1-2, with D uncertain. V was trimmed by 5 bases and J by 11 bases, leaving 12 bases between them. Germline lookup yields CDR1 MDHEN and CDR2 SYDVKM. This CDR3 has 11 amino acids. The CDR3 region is CASSTPPRYTF. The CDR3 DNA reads TGTGCCAGCAGTACCCCTCCCCGGTACACCTTC.

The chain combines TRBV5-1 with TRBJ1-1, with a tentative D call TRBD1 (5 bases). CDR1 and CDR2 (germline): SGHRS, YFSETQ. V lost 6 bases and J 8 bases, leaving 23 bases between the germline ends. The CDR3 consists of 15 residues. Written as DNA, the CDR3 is TGCGCCAGCACCGCATTTGGGGGGACGGCGGTCGAAGCTTTCTTT. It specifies CASTAFGGTAVEAFF.

The CDR3 region is CASSPSSQGARAEAFF. CDR3 DNA sequence: TGTGCCAGCAGTCCCTCCTCACAGGGGGCGCGGGCTGAAGCTTTCTTT. The V and J genes are TRBV28 and TRBJ1-1, with 9 bases fitting TRBD1. The CDR3 length is 16 residues. The germline V gene encodes CDR1 MDHEN and CDR2 SYDVKM. V was clipped by 5 bases and J by 6 bases; unmatched bases: 13.

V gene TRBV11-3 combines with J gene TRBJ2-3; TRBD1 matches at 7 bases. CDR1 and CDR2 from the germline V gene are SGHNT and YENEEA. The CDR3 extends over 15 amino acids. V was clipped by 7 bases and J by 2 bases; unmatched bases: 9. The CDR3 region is CASTGGGQLTDTQYF. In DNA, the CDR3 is TGTGCCAGCACCGGTGGGGGACAGCTCACAGATACGCAGTATTTT.

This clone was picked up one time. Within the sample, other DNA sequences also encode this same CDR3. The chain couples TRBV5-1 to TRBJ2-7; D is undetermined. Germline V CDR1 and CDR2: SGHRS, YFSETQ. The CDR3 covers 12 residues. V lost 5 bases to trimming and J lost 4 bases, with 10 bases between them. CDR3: CASSQGGYEQYF. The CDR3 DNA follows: TGCGCCAGCAGTCAAGGCGGATACGAGCAGTACTTC.

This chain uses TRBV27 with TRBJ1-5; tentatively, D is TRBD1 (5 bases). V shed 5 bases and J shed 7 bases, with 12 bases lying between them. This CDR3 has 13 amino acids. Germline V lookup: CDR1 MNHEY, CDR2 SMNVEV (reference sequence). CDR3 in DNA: TGTGCCAGCAGTCAGGGTGCTCGGCAGCCCCAGCATTTT. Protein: CASSQGARQPQHF.

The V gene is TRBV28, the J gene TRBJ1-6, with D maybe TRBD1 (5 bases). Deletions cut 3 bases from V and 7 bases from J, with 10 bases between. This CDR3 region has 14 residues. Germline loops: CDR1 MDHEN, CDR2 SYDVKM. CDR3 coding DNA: TGTGCCAGCAGTTTTTGGGGCCAGAATTCACCCCTCCACTTT. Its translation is CASSFWGQNSPLHF.

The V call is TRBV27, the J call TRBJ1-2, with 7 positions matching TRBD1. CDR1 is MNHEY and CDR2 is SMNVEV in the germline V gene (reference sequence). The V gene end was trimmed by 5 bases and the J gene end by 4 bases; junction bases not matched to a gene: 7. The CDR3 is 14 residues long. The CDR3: CASSVGQARYGYTF. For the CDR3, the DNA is TGTGCCAGCAGTGTCGGACAGGCCCGCTATGGCTACACCTTC.

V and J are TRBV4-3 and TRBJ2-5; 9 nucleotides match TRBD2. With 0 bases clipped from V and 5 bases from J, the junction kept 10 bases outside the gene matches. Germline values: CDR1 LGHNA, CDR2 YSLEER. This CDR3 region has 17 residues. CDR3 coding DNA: TGCGCCAGCAGCCAAGACGTGGCGGGAGGGCTGGGGGAGACCCAGTACTTC. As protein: CASSQDVAGGLGETQYF.

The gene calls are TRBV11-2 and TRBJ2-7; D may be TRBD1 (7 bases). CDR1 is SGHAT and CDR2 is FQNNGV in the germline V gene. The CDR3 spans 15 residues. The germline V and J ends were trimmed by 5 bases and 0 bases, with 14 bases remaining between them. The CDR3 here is CASSGGTALSYEQYF. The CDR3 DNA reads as TGTGCCAGCAGCGGGGGGACAGCCCTCTCCTACGAGCAGTACTTC. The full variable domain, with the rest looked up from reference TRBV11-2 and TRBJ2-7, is EAGVAQSPRYKIIEKRQSVAFWCNPISGHATLYWYQQILGQGPKLLIQFQNNGVVDDSQLPKDRFSAERLKGVDSTLKIQPAKLEDSAVYLCASSGGTALSYEQYFGPGTRLTVT.

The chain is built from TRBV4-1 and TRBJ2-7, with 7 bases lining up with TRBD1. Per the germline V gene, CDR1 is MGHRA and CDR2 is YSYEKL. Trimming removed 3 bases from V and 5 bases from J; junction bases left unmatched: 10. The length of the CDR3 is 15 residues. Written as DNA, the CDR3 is TGCGCCAGCAGCCAGGTCAGGGGGACAAGTAACGAGCAGTACTTC. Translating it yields CASSQVRGTSNEQYF.

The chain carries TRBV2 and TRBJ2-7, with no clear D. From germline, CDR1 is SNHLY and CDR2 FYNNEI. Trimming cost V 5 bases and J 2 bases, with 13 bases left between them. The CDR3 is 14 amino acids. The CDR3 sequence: CASSSRTIPYEQYF. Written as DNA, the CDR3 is TGTGCCAGCAGTTCCAGAACCATCCCCTACGAGCAGTACTTC. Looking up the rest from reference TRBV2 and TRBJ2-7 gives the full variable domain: EPEVTQTPSHQVTQMGQEVILRCVPISNHLYFYWYRQILGQKVEFLVSFYNNEISEKSEIFDDQFSVERPDGSNFTLKIRSTKLEDSAMYFCASSSRTIPYEQYFGPGTRLTVT.